The 27 T cell receptor beta chains reported below all come from one sample, sequenced in a study of blood T cell repertoires in COVID-19 (dated by TCRdb to the early 2020s). Receptor libraries were prepared by the immunoSEQ multiplex PCR assay. TCRdb's version of the immuneACCESS table is confined to in-frame rearrangements and falls short of the full clone set. An unresolved V gene accounts for under half of the shortfall where checked; the remainder is of unknown origin. The sample profile shows 210,000 or so clones; roughly 87% of them were found once. Roughly 12% of the sample is in the top ten clones. Sequencing used peripheral blood. Every receptor here comes from a woman between 18 and 29 years old who had recovered from COVID-19.

This chain joins TRBV7-9 and TRBJ1-5; TRBD1 might be the D (5 bases). Per the germline V gene, CDR1 is SEHNR and CDR2 is FQNEAQ (reference sequence). Trimming removed 2 bases from V and 2 bases from J, with 10 bases in between. The CDR3 extends over 15 amino acids. DNA of the CDR3: TGTGCCAGCAGCTTACAGGGCCTCGGCAATCAGCCCCAGCATTTT. Translated: CASSLQGLGNQPQHF.

This clone was detected once. V usage is TRBV6-2 or TRBV6-3 and J usage is TRBJ1-6; the D is unclear. The CDR3 runs 16 residues. Trimming stripped 0 bases from V and 6 bases from J, with 12 bases between. CDR1 and CDR2 from the germline V gene are MNHEY and SVGEGT. CDR3 DNA: TGTGCCAGCAGTTACTCCAAACCGAGGGCTAATTCACCCCTCCACTTT. Translated, it gives CASSYSKPRANSPLHF.

V gene TRBV5-1 combines with J gene TRBJ2-1; D uncertain. Trimming took off 4 bases at V and 10 bases at J, with 12 bases between the two ends. This CDR3 spans 12 amino acids. CDR1 is SGHRS and CDR2 is YFSETQ in the germline V gene. This CDR3 is CASSPDISEQFF. In DNA, the CDR3 is TGCGCCAGCAGCCCAGACATCAGCGAGCAGTTCTTC.

This rearrangement joins TRBV15 to TRBJ2-2; a weak D match, TRBD2 (6 bases). This CDR3 is built from 14 residues. CDR1 LNHNV and CDR2 YYDKDF come from the germline V gene (reference sequence). The V gene lost 2 bases and the J gene lost 5 bases, with 9 bases spanning the gap. The CDR3 region is CATSRRAGTGELFF. In DNA, the CDR3 is TGTGCCACCAGCAGAAGGGCGGGAACCGGGGAGCTGTTTTTT.

The chain links TRBV9 to TRBJ2-7; the D gene is possibly TRBD1 (5 bases). V lost 7 bases, J lost 5 bases, and 10 bases lay in between. Germline V gene data show CDR1 as SGDLS and CDR2 as YYNGEE. This CDR3 region has 11 residues. CDR3 protein: CASGQGHEQYF. The DNA for the CDR3 is TGTGCCAGCGGGCAGGGTCACGAGCAGTACTTC. Drawing the rest from reference TRBV9 and TRBJ2-7, the complete variable domain is DSGVTQTPKHLITATGQRVTLRCSPRSGDLSVYWYQQSLDQGLQFLIQYYNGEERAKGNILERFSAQQFPDLHSELNLSSLELGDSALYFCASGQGHEQYFGPGTRLTVT.

J is TRBJ2-5 and V is TRBV25-1, with unresolved D. This CDR3 spans 12 amino acids. Trimming removed 2 bases at V and 2 bases at J, with 3 bases between. CDR1 and CDR2 (germline): MGHDK, SYGVNS. The CDR3 loop reads CASSEPQETQYF. The DNA for the CDR3 is TGTGCCAGCAGTGAACCTCAAGAGACCCAGTACTTC.

The V call is TRBV19, the J call TRBJ2-7, with 11 bases fitting TRBD2. This CDR3 spans 17 amino acids. Germline CDR1 LNHDA, CDR2 SQIVND (reference sequence). The J segment lost 3 bases and the V segment lost 1 base, leaving 8 bases of the junction unmatched. The DNA for the CDR3 is TGTGCCAGTAGTATAGCTCTGACTAGCGGGGCCTTCTACGAGCAGTACTTC. Translating it yields CASSIALTSGAFYEQYF.

This chain connects TRBV7-2 to TRBJ1-2; D is possibly TRBD1 (6 bases). The germline CDR1 and CDR2 sequences are SGHTA and FQGNSA. CDR3 length: 12 amino acids. V was pared by 1 base and J by 7 bases, with 7 bases between. CDR3 nucleotides: TGTGCCAGCAGCTTAGGGGGGCTTGGCTACACCTTC. It yields the protein CASSLGGLGYTF.

The chain has TRBV7-2 and TRBJ1-6, with D maybe TRBD1 (6 bases). The CDR3 totals 13 residues. Germline V gene sequence: CDR1 SGHTA, CDR2 FQGNSA. Trimming shortened V by 0 bases and J by 9 bases, and 6 bases separated the two germline ends. CDR3 DNA sequence: TGTGCCAGCAGCTTAGCGGGGGCTTCACCCCTCCACTTT. Residues: CASSLAGASPLHF.

This chain joins TRBV4-1 and TRBJ1-2; 9 bases are a match to TRBD1. The trim removed 4 bases at V and 4 bases at J, leaving 7 bases unmatched. The CDR3 loop spans 15 amino acids. Germline V lookup: CDR1 MGHRA, CDR2 YSYEKL. The CDR3 here is CASSPGTGRVYGYTF. CDR3 bases: TGCGCCAGCAGCCCGGGGACAGGGAGGGTCTATGGCTACACCTTC.

The V call is TRBV14, the J call TRBJ2-3, with TRBD2 identical over 8 bases. The CDR3 is 14 residues long. CDR1 SGHDN and CDR2 FVKESK come from the germline V gene. V shed 6 bases and J 4 bases; nucleotides not matched to a gene: 6. The DNA for the CDR3 is TGTGCCAGCAGGAAAAGCGGGAGCGCAGATACGCAGTATTTT. Protein: CASRKSGSADTQYF.

The chain is built from TRBV19 and TRBJ2-5; D may be TRBD2 (5 bases). The CDR3 totals 15 residues. V was cut by 5 bases and J by 5 bases, with 18 bases left in between. Per the germline V gene, CDR1 is LNHDA and CDR2 is SQIVND (reference sequence). The CDR3 coding sequence is TGTGCCAGTAGTCTCGGGGTAGGGTGGATGGAGACCCAGTACTTC. Amino acid sequence: CASSLGVGWMETQYF. The full variable domain, with the rest looked up from reference TRBV19 and TRBJ2-5, is DGGITQSPKYLFRKEGQNVTLSCEQNLNHDAMYWYRQDPGQGLRLIYYSQIVNDFQKGDIAEGYSVSREKKESFPLTVTSAQKNPTAFYLCASSLGVGWMETQYFGPGTRLLVL.

CDR3 sequence (DNA): TGTGCCAGCAGCCCAAGGGGTTCACCCCTCCACTTT. Protein sequence: CASSPRGSPLHF. The V and J genes are TRBV11-2 and TRBJ1-6, with D maybe TRBD1 (5 bases). The CDR3 runs 12 residues. CDR1 and CDR2 from the germline V gene are SGHAT and FQNNGV. With 5 bases removed from V and 9 bases from J, the gap between germline ends came to 8 bases.

The gene calls are TRBV7-3 and TRBJ2-1; D might be TRBD2 (6 bases). There are 16 residues in the CDR3. V was shortened by 2 bases and J by 8 bases, with 19 bases between the two germline ends. Per the germline V gene, CDR1 is SGHTA and CDR2 is FQGTGA. Written as DNA, the CDR3 is TGTGCCAGCAGCTTATCGCCTAGCGTCCCCCCCTATGAGCAGTTCTTC. Its protein is CASSLSPSVPPYEQFF.

V and J are TRBV7-3 and TRBJ2-2; D call uncertain. The CDR3 consists of 14 residues. Between the trimmed V and J ends, which lost 8 bases and 0 bases, there was a span of 10 bases. Germline CDR1 SGHTA, CDR2 FQGTGA. CDR3 protein: CASGRSANTGELFF. In DNA, the CDR3 is TGTGCCAGCGGGCGATCCGCGAACACCGGGGAGCTGTTTTTT.

The chain carries TRBV27 and TRBJ2-7; TRBD2 matches 10 bases. The CDR3 consists of 13 residues. CDR1 and CDR2 (germline): MNHEY, SMNVEV (reference sequence). After removal of 5 bases from V and 4 bases from J, the junction contained 2 bases not matched to a gene. The CDR3 DNA reads as TGTGCCAGCAGTAGCGGGAGGGGGTACGAGCAGTACTTC. Its translation is CASSSGRGYEQYF.

This rearrangement joins TRBV9 to TRBJ1-5; 7 bases are shared with TRBD1. V shed 0 bases and J 4 bases; nucleotides not matched to a gene: 4. The CDR3 length is 15 residues. CDR1 is SGDLS and CDR2 is YYNGEE in the germline V gene. The CDR3 DNA follows: TGTGCCAGCAGCGTAGATCAGGGGGTGAATCAGCCCCAGCATTTT. It encodes CASSVDQGVNQPQHF. Full variable domain (rest looked up from reference TRBV9 and TRBJ1-5): DSGVTQTPKHLITATGQRVTLRCSPRSGDLSVYWYQQSLDQGLQFLIQYYNGEERAKGNILERFSAQQFPDLHSELNLSSLELGDSALYFCASSVDQGVNQPQHFGDGTRLSIL.

In the case of this clone: The same CDR3 also results from other DNA sequences found in this sample. This chain links TRBV7-2 with TRBJ2-7, with 13 bases that match TRBD2. The CDR3 loop spans 15 amino acids. Germline loops: CDR1 SGHTA, CDR2 FQGNSA. With 5 bases clipped from V and 3 bases from J, the junction kept 4 bases outside the gene matches. The CDR3 bases are TGTGCCAGCAGCCGCGGACTAGCGGGAGTCTACGAGCAGTACTTC. Translated, it gives CASSRGLAGVYEQYF.

V gene TRBV18 combines with J gene TRBJ1-1; D not certain. V shed 3 bases and J shed 3 bases, with 8 bases lying between them. The CDR3 has 13 amino acids. Germline V gene lookup returns CDR1 KGHSH and CDR2 LQKENI. CDR3: CASSPTMDTEAFF. The CDR3 DNA follows: TGTGCCAGCTCACCTACTATGGACACTGAAGCTTTCTTT.

The rearrangement uses TRBV9 and TRBJ1-2; no definite D call. The CDR3 runs to 14 residues. Per the germline V gene, CDR1 is SGDLS and CDR2 is YYNGEE. V lost 2 bases, J lost 8 bases, and 16 bases lay in between. The CDR3: CASSVGGIGEGYTF. CDR3 DNA: TGTGCCAGCAGCGTCGGAGGGATCGGGGAGGGCTACACCTTC.

V is TRBV7-6 and J is TRBJ2-7, with TRBD2 matching over 9 bases. The V gene end was trimmed by 10 bases and the J gene end by 2 bases; junction bases not matched to a gene: 15. This CDR3 contains 16 residues. Germline CDR1 reads SGHVS; CDR2 reads FNYEAQ. CDR3 region: CATTPGVAGDPYEQYF. CDR3 nucleotide sequence: TGTGCCACCACCCCCGGGGTAGCGGGAGACCCCTACGAGCAGTACTTC.

J is TRBJ2-1 and V is TRBV9; 9 bases agree with TRBD2. Germline-derived CDR1 and CDR2 are SGDLS and YYNGEE. The V gene end was trimmed by 4 bases and the J gene end by 3 bases; junction bases not matched to a gene: 11. The CDR3 covers 17 residues. The CDR3 coding sequence is TGTGCCAGCAGCCCCCCGACTAGCGGAAAGGTCTACAATGAGCAGTTCTTC. Residues: CASSPPTSGKVYNEQFF.

The chain carries TRBV14 and TRBJ2-3; 7 bases agree with TRBD1. V shed 4 bases and J 0 bases; nucleotides not matched to a gene: 1. Germline V gene sequence: CDR1 SGHDN, CDR2 FVKESK. CDR3 length: 14 amino acids. The CDR3: CASSRDRSTDTQYF. CDR3 nucleotides: TGTGCCAGCAGCCGGGACAGAAGCACAGATACGCAGTATTTT.

The rearrangement joins TRBV12-5 to TRBJ2-1; 7 bases agree with TRBD2. The V gene end was trimmed by 3 bases and the J gene end by 6 bases; junction bases not matched to a gene: 2. CDR3 length: 13 residues. Germline CDR1 and CDR2: LGHNT and FRNRAP. The CDR3 DNA reads as TGTGCTAGTGGTTTCAGCGGGATCAATGAGCAGTTCTTC. Translating gives CASGFSGINEQFF.

The chain joins TRBV10-3 to TRBJ2-1; D call uncertain. With 0 bases removed from V and 7 bases from J, the gap between germline ends came to 7 bases. CDR1 is ENHRY and CDR2 is SYGVKD in the germline V gene. There are 13 residues in the CDR3. The CDR3 reads CAISESRKNEQFF. CDR3 nucleotide sequence: TGTGCCATCAGTGAGTCCAGGAAGAATGAGCAGTTCTTC.

J is TRBJ1-4 and V is TRBV25-1; D is perhaps TRBD1 (6 bases). Germline V gene sequence: CDR1 MGHDK, CDR2 SYGVNS. The V and J ends lost 6 bases and 3 bases respectively, with 17 bases between them. The CDR3 runs to 16 residues. CDR3 in DNA: TGTGCCAGCAGCGTCTCAAACAGGGCCTCTAATGAAAAACTGTTTTTT. This codes for CASSVSNRASNEKLFF.

The chain is built from TRBV6-5 and TRBJ1-1, with 8 bases aligning to TRBD1. Looked up from germline, CDR1 is MNHEY and CDR2 is SVGAGI. The V gene end was trimmed by 0 bases and the J gene end by 10 bases; junction bases not matched to a gene: 7. CDR3 size: 14 residues. CDR3: CASSYSFSGQGAFF. CDR3 DNA sequence: TGTGCCAGCAGTTACTCATTTTCAGGACAGGGAGCTTTCTTT.